Below, one T cell receptor beta chain is given with its context. The target antigen is unknown. This specimen belongs to a study of radiotherapy plus CTLA-4 blockade in lung cancer. The CDR3 spans 16 residues. Germline V CDR1 and CDR2: KGHSH, LQKENI. V trimming: 0 bases; J trimming: 6 bases; junction bases outside the gene matches: 9. Lung cancer patients with chemo-refractory metastatic non-small-cell disease were given focal radiation plus CTLA-4 blockade with ipilimumab. This table comes from immunoSEQ multiplex PCR, and its TCRdb copy is limited to in-frame clones, with some not included. This repertoire shows 30,000 to 45,000 clones, about 68% found once; its top ten account for approximately 9%. The study, taken as a whole, reports: Tumor-derived TCR clones expanded in blood after radiotherapy plus ipilimumab. Response was reportedly best predicted by early blood T cell clone dynamics, with interferon-beta.

This receptor was taken from a human donor with non-small cell lung cancer who had stable disease on radiotherapy plus ipilimumab. The material was peripheral blood, obtained from a patient treated with radiotherapy plus ipilimumab. This chain joins TRBV18 and TRBJ2-7; 9 bases map to TRBD1. The CDR3 region is CASSPPGTGSFGEQYF. The CDR3 nucleotides read TGTGCCAGCTCACCACCCGGGACAGGGAGTTTTGGCGAGCAGTACTTC.